This T cell receptor beta chain was profiled in a study of T-cell memory formation after mild COVID-19 (dated by TCRdb to the early 2020s). With regard to the full study: TCR sequence clusters from the two donors were largely donor specific. T-cell clones expanding and contracting after mild COVID-19 in a couple of donors were tracked by longitudinal TCRalpha and TCRbeta repertoire sequencing. The cohort was made up of two young adult volunteers, one female and one male, who were previously healthy. Results and caveats for the whole study, not just this receptor: The study included only a couple of mild cases, and larger cohorts that include severe cases with pre-infection samples were judged to be necessary. Some responding clones were detected in pre-infection memory, suggesting pre-existing cross-reactive memory T cells joined the SARS-CoV-2 response. SARS-CoV-2 specificity of the second-wave clones peaking on day 37 was not confirmed. Contracting CD4+ clones appeared mostly in the CM and EM memory subsets, whereas CD8+ clones were enriched in EMRA. Clones that contracted from day 15 to 85 showed balanced CD4/CD8 phenotypes, whereas a second wave of clones that expanded from day 15 to 37 leaned towards CD4+.

This clonotype has only a few counts. The antigen this receptor binds is unknown. No base qualities exist here, and no much larger clone lies one base off it. Ficoll-Paque density gradient centrifugation was used to isolate PBMCs. TCRdb shows the sequencer as Illumina NovaSeq 6000. TCRalpha and TCRbeta cDNA libraries were constructed by 5'RACE with constant-segment primers, with sample barcodes and unique molecular identifiers being introduced. RNA was extracted from every sample with Trizol reagent. Libraries were amplified in two PCR steps, with a second sample barcode and Illumina TruSeq adapters added in the second step. Sequencing of libraries was performed on an Illumina NovaSeq with 2 x 150 bp paired-end reads. Regarding the original processing steps: The reads were demultiplexed and collapsed into UMI-guided consensus sequences using migec v1.2.7. Using mixcr v2.1.11, UMI consensuses were aligned to TRA and TRB V and J templates and then assembled into clonotypes. Clonotypes were classified as expanded or contracted when called significant by both edgeR and NoisET, with noise models trained on biological replicates. For edgeR calls, the thresholds were a false discovery rate-adjusted p below 0.01 and a log2 fold-change of 1. As an exploratory analysis of dynamics, PCA with hierarchical clustering was applied to max-normalized trajectories of the 1000 most abundant clonotypes. Each responding clone was given a CD4 or CD8 phenotype based on the CD4+ and CD8+ repertoires, which had been sequenced separately. TCRdb redid the processing of the public reads, applying fastp at Q25 and MiXCR, and retained in-frame beta chains. Rows are combined by CDR3 protein, so each entry shows the most common genes and DNA. The V and J calls shown here were made by TCRdb, not taken from the authors' results. The sample includes 400,000 to 550,000 distinct CDR3 sequences, with around a quarter observed a single time. The top ten clonotypes cover approximately 13% of the sample.

The CDR3 contains 14 residues, cysteine and phenylalanine counted. Just the 42-base CDR3 DNA is kept, in frame starting at base 1. Sequences MGHRA (CDR1) and YSYEKL (CDR2) are obtained from the germline V gene. V is cut back by 0 bases and J by 4 bases, with 2 bases in the junction unmatched. The sample was PBMCs or a T cell subset sorted from them (not recorded which). The sequence derives from an adult woman who had mild COVID-19 (a few samples of this study predate the infection). The sample titles of this study are shuffled in the database, so cell type and time point are left out; the donor was told from shared clones. Recombination linked TRBV4-1 to TRBJ1-1; TRBD1 matches 7 bases in the middle. In nucleotide form, the sequence is TGCGCCAGCAGCCAAGATGCAGGGGGCACTGAAGCTTTCTTT. Its protein is CASSQDAGGTEAFF.